Presented here are 6 T cell receptor beta chains from one specimen sequenced in a study of CD8+CD57+ T cells in acquired aplastic anemia (dated by TCRdb to about 2018). Expansion of CD8+CD57+ cells had been shown by flow cytometry in the patients chosen for sequencing. The data were produced on an Illumina HiSeq 2000. Genomic DNA was used as template for profiling of TCR beta VDJ combinations and CDR3 sequences. TCRdb itself trimmed the public reads at Q25 with fastp, ran MiXCR and retained productive beta chains. For every CDR3 protein sequence, its rows merge into one entry that carries the most common genes and DNA. This sample lists around 160,000 distinct CDR3 sequences; around half were detected once. 2.5% to 3.5% of the sample goes to the ten largest clones. The source material was sorted CD4+, CD8+, or CD8+CD57+ T cells (not recorded which) from PBMCs. The receptors were sampled from a human donor with aplastic anemia.

The table lists this clonotype with many counts. The chain couples TRBV7-2 to TRBJ1-1; TRBD1 might be the D (6 bases). Trimming took off 2 bases at V and 1 base at J, with 17 bases between the two ends. The length of the CDR3 is 17 residues. Germline values: CDR1 SGHTA, CDR2 FQGNSA. DNA of the CDR3: TGTGCCAGCAGCTTAAGGGGGTCCGAGATAAAGAACACTGAAGCTTTCTTT. Amino acids: CASSLRGSEIKNTEAFF. Using reference TRBV7-2 and TRBJ1-1 for the parts outside the CDR3, the full variable domain is GAGVSQSPSNKVTEKGKDVELRCDPISGHTALYWYRQSLGQGLEFLIYFQGNSAPDKSGLPSDRFSAERTGGSVSTLTIQRTQQEDSAVYLCASSLRGSEIKNTEAFFGQGTRLTVV.

The chain combines TRBV7-2 with TRBJ1-2, with D unclear. V shed 5 bases and J shed 7 bases, with 11 bases lying between them. The CDR3 is made up of 12 amino acids. Germline CDR1 is SGHTA and CDR2 is FQGNSA. CDR3 sequence reads: CASSTRESGYTF. For the CDR3, the DNA is TGTGCCAGCAGCACGAGGGAATCTGGCTACACCTTC.

This clonotype has only a few counts. The chain has TRBV10-3 and TRBJ2-7, with D unclear. Germline values: CDR1 ENHRY, CDR2 SYGVKD. With 6 bases removed from V and 2 bases from J, the gap between germline ends came to 11 bases. This CDR3 is 13 amino acids long. CDR3 region: CAIRSTDTYEQYF. DNA of the CDR3: TGTGCCATCAGGTCGACGGATACCTACGAGCAGTACTTC.

Regarding this clonotype: A much larger clone lies one base from this, so it may be a read error. CDR3: CASHAAGVHTGELSF. Written as DNA, the CDR3 is TGTGCCAGCCATGCGGCGGGAGTACACACCGGGGAGCTGTCTTTT. The chain has TRBV6-1 and TRBJ2-2; 7 bases match TRBD2. Germline loops: CDR1 MNHNS, CDR2 SASEGT. This CDR3 has 15 residues.

The chain couples TRBV25-1 to TRBJ1-1, with 7 bases fitting TRBD1. Germline V gives CDR1 MGHDK, CDR2 SYGVNS. The CDR3 runs to 15 residues. The V and J ends lost 6 bases and 5 bases, in that order; junction bases with no gene match: 12. This CDR3 reads CASSHIWAGGTEAFF. The CDR3 DNA sequence: TGTGCCAGCAGCCATATATGGGCAGGGGGAACTGAAGCTTTCTTT.

This sequence joins TRBV28 and TRBJ2-1; D may be TRBD2 (5 bases). The CDR3 consists of 14 residues. V shed 7 bases and J shed 5 bases, with 15 bases lying between them. The germline CDR1 and CDR2 sequences are MDHEN and SYDVKM. The chain's CDR3 is CASTRAATDNEQFF. The CDR3 nucleotides read TGTGCCAGCACCCGAGCGGCAACGGACAATGAGCAGTTCTTC.